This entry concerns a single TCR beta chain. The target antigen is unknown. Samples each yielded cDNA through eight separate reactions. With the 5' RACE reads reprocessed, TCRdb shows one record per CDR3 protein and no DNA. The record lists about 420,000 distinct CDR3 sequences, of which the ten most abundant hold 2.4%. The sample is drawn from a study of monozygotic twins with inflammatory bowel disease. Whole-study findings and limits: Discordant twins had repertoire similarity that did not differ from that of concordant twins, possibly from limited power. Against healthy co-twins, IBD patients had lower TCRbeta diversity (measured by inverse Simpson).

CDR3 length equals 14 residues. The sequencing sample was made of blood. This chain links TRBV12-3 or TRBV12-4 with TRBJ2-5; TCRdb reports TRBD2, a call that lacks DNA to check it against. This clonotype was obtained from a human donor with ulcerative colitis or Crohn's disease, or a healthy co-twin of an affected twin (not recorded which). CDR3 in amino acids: CASRPGLAGETQYF.